This T cell receptor beta chain was captured in a study of T cell responses to AZD1222 COVID-19 vaccine. Sequenced by immunoSEQ multiplex PCR; TCRdb stores in-frame clones only, minus some. This sample has more than 85,000 clones, with around nine tenths found just once. CDR1 SNHLY and CDR2 FYNNEI come from the germline V gene. CDR3 size: 14 residues. V trimming: 5 bases; J trimming: 1 base; junction bases outside the gene matches: 3. This clone was observed a few times. This specimen consisted of peripheral blood, obtained on day 0 of AZD1222 vaccination. The clonotype comes from an adult in good health. This chain joins TRBV2 and TRBJ1-1, with 8 nucleotides matching TRBD1. The CDR3 region has the DNA TGTGCCAGCAGTCGACAGGGGAAGAACACTGAAGCTTTCTTT. Translating gives CASSRQGKNTEAFF. The full variable domain, in which reference TRBV2 and TRBJ1-1 provide the parts outside the CDR3, is EPEVTQTPSHQVTQMGQEVILRCVPISNHLYFYWYRQILGQKVEFLVSFYNNEISEKSEIFDDQFSVERPDGSNFTLKIRSTKLEDSAMYFCASSRQGKNTEAFFGQGTRLTVV.